The 25 T cell receptor beta chains listed next were all sequenced from one sample in a study of T cell responses to AZD1222 COVID-19 vaccine (TCRdb year 2021). The time point label, as the study defines it: about 28 days (+/-7) after the second vaccine dose. The library came from the immunoSEQ multiplex PCR assay. TCRdb limited this immuneACCESS table to in-frame rearrangements with V and J called. A share of clones is missing; checked studies link under half to unresolved V genes, and the rest is unexplained. For this sample the table gives over 140,000 clones, of which 85% to 95% were detected only once. The ten largest clones represent 3% to 4% of the sample. Sequenced material: peripheral blood, taken 28 days after the second AZD1222 dose. Receptors originate from an adult who received the AZD1222 COVID-19 vaccine.

The rearrangement joins TRBV5-8 to TRBJ1-2; D is unclear. The CDR3 runs 14 residues. Per germline, CDR1 SGHTS and CDR2 YDEGEE. Trimming stripped 2 bases from V and 0 bases from J, with 8 bases between. CDR3 nucleotide sequence: TGTGCCAGCAGCTTCCGCAGTCCTAACTATGGCTACACCTTC. The encoded protein is CASSFRSPNYGYTF.

This clone showed up just once. This chain connects TRBV28 to TRBJ2-5, with no clear D. This CDR3 spans 13 amino acids. CDR1 MDHEN and CDR2 SYDVKM come from the germline V gene. The V gene lost 4 bases and the J gene lost 5 bases, with 11 bases spanning the gap. The CDR3 protein is CASSSSGPETQYF. DNA of the CDR3: TGTGCCAGCAGTTCCTCGGGCCCGGAGACCCAGTACTTC.

The CDR3 spells CAIRQDNEQFF. The DNA for the CDR3 is TGTGCCATCAGACAGGACAATGAGCAGTTCTTC. The chain has TRBV10-3 and TRBJ2-1; tentative D call: TRBD1 (5 bases). V gave up 6 bases and J gave up 5 bases, with 5 bases separating them. Germline CDR1 ENHRY, CDR2 SYGVKD. This CDR3 has 11 amino acids.

The CDR3 DNA reads TGTGCCAGCAGCCCGGACAGGGAGAGCCAAGAGACCCAGTACTTC. This codes for CASSPDRESQETQYF. V and J are TRBV28 and TRBJ2-5, with 8 bases identical to TRBD1. Trimming cost V 6 bases and J 1 base; bases outside gene matches: 7. CDR3 length: 15 residues. Germline V gene lookup returns CDR1 MDHEN and CDR2 SYDVKM. Looking up the rest from reference TRBV28 and TRBJ2-5 gives the full variable domain: DVKVTQSSRYLVKRTGEKVFLECVQDMDHENMFWYRQDPGLGLRLIYFSYDVKMKEKGDIPEGYSVSREKKERFSLILESASTNQTSMYLCASSPDRESQETQYFGPGTRLLVL.

The CDR3 protein is CASSETWGEQYF. CDR3 sequence (DNA): TGTGCCAGCAGTGAAACCTGGGGGGAGCAGTACTTC. The V and J genes are TRBV6-1 and TRBJ2-7; perhaps D is TRBD1 or TRBD2 (5 bases each). In germline, CDR1 is MNHNS, CDR2 SASEGT. The CDR3 is made up of 12 amino acids. The V and J ends lost 2 bases and 7 bases respectively, with 9 bases between them.

V is TRBV28 and J is TRBJ1-2; D gene unclear. This CDR3 region has 11 residues. The germline V gene has CDR1 MDHEN and CDR2 SYDVKM. Trimming stripped 6 bases from V and 14 bases from J, with 16 bases between. CDR3 in amino acids: CASSQPERLTF. CDR3 nucleotide sequence: TGTGCCAGCAGCCAACCCGAGAGATTAACCTTC.

In its sample, this clone was seen once. This chain connects TRBV2 to TRBJ2-1; a weak D match, TRBD1 (5 bases). Trimming removed 6 bases at V and 4 bases at J, with 7 bases between. Germline CDR1 SNHLY, CDR2 FYNNEI. The length of the CDR3 is 12 residues. CDR3 amino acids: CASRDIYNEQFF. Here the CDR3 DNA reads TGTGCCAGCAGGGACATTTACAATGAGCAGTTCTTC.

The chain is built from TRBV7-2 and TRBJ2-1; D tentatively fits TRBD1 or TRBD2 (6 bases each). With 6 bases removed from V and 9 bases from J, the gap between germline ends came to 18 bases. The CDR3 length is 14 residues. CDR1 and CDR2 from the germline V gene are SGHTA and FQGNSA. CDR3 sequence (DNA): TGTGCCAGCAGACGACAGTCAGGGGAGGCTGAGCAGTTCTTC. Translating gives CASRRQSGEAEQFF.

The genes are TRBV28 and TRBJ1-3; possible D gene TRBD1, 6 bases. The CDR3 length is 15 residues. The germline V gene has CDR1 MDHEN and CDR2 SYDVKM. Trimming stripped 1 base from V and 3 bases from J, with 10 bases between. This chain's CDR3 is CASSLSGGLGNTIYF. The DNA of the CDR3 is TGTGCCAGCAGTTTATCCGGGGGGCTTGGAAACACCATATATTTT. The whole variable domain, remainder taken from reference TRBV28 and TRBJ1-3, is DVKVTQSSRYLVKRTGEKVFLECVQDMDHENMFWYRQDPGLGLRLIYFSYDVKMKEKGDIPEGYSVSREKKERFSLILESASTNQTSMYLCASSLSGGLGNTIYFGEGSWLTVV.

This clone has only one observation. The chain has TRBV6-1 and TRBJ2-5; the D is unclear. The CDR3 extends over 11 amino acids. V lost 1 base and J lost 5, with 2 bases in between. The germline gives CDR1 MNHNS, CDR2 SASEGT. The CDR3: CASSEVETQYF. DNA of the CDR3: TGTGCCAGCAGTGAAGTGGAGACCCAGTACTTC.

The V gene is TRBV5-1, the J gene TRBJ2-5, with TRBD1 matching over 10 bases. Trimming cost V 4 bases and J 5 bases; bases outside gene matches: 8. The CDR3 has 15 amino acids. Germline V gene data show CDR1 as SGHRS and CDR2 as YFSETQ. CDR3: CASSPRQGALETQYF. The CDR3 region has the DNA TGCGCCAGCAGCCCGAGACAGGGGGCGCTCGAGACCCAGTACTTC. Full variable domain (rest looked up from reference TRBV5-1 and TRBJ2-5): KAGVTQTPRYLIKTRGQQVTLSCSPISGHRSVSWYQQTPGQGLQFLFEYFSETQRNKGNFPGRFSGRQFSNSRSEMNVSTLELGDSALYLCASSPRQGALETQYFGPGTRLLVL.

The chain joins TRBV5-1 to TRBJ1-2; D uncertain. From germline, CDR1 is SGHRS and CDR2 YFSETQ. The CDR3 consists of 14 residues. Deletions cut 0 bases from V and 5 bases from J, with 11 bases between. Here the CDR3 reads CASSLGGVGYGYTF. The DNA for the CDR3 is TGCGCCAGCAGCTTGGGTGGGGTCGGTTATGGCTACACCTTC.

V usage is TRBV19 and J usage is TRBJ1-3; 8 positions match TRBD1. V dropped 7 bases and J dropped 2; count of bases not matched to a gene: 10. The CDR3 consists of 16 residues. Germline V lookup: CDR1 LNHDA, CDR2 SQIVND (reference sequence). This chain's CDR3 is CASNKDRAIPGNTIYF. The CDR3 DNA reads as TGTGCCAGTAATAAGGACAGGGCAATTCCTGGAAACACCATATATTTT.

The chain combines TRBV3-1 (or the pseudogene TRBV3-2) with TRBJ2-7, with 8 bases matching TRBD1. J gave up 6 bases and V 4 bases, and 14 bases lay outside the gene matches. CDR3 length equals 16 residues. In germline, CDR1 is LGHDT, CDR2 YNNKEL (reference sequence). The DNA for the CDR3 is TGTGCCAGCAGCCCCTCCGACAGGGGTCTATTTCGCGAGCAGTACTTC. It is translated as CASSPSDRGLFREQYF.

The chain combines TRBV6-6 with TRBJ1-2; D ambiguous. Germline CDR1 is MNHNY and CDR2 is SVGAGI (reference sequence). V lost 5 bases, J lost 3 bases, and 4 bases lay in between. The CDR3 is 11 amino acids. The CDR3 DNA reads TGTGCCAGCAGTCCGGACTATGGCTACACCTTC. Translating gives CASSPDYGYTF.

The chain has TRBV19 and TRBJ1-1; D perhaps matches TRBD1 (5 bases). Deletions cut 10 bases from V and 0 bases from J, with 12 bases between. CDR3 length: 13 amino acids. Germline-derived CDR1 and CDR2 are LNHDA and SQIVND (reference sequence). The CDR3 sequence: CATSGVMNTEAFF. CDR3 nucleotide sequence: TGTGCCACTTCGGGGGTTATGAACACTGAAGCTTTCTTT.

This clone was recorded only once. The rearrangement joins TRBV5-1 to TRBJ2-5; maybe TRBD1 (6 bases). CDR3 size: 20 residues. Per germline, CDR1 SGHRS and CDR2 YFSETQ. The V gene lost 0 bases and the J gene lost 1 base, with 25 bases spanning the gap. CDR3 region: CASSLGYSGTPHNRQETQYF. The DNA of the CDR3 is TGCGCCAGCAGCTTGGGGTACTCCGGGACACCACATAACCGCCAAGAGACCCAGTACTTC.

The sample holds one count of this clone. The chain couples TRBV2 to TRBJ1-6; 9 nucleotides align to TRBD1. J was trimmed by 4 bases and V by 6 bases; bases with no gene match: 1. CDR1 is SNHLY, CDR2 FYNNEI, per germline. The CDR3 consists of 14 residues. The CDR3 region has the DNA TGTGCCAGCAGGGGACAGGGTTATAATTCACCCCTCCACTTT. This codes for CASRGQGYNSPLHF.

The chain is built from TRBV30 and TRBJ1-1; no reliable D call. Germline V gene lookup returns CDR1 GTSNPN and CDR2 SVGIG (reference sequence). V lost 3 bases, J lost 1 base, and 9 bases lay in between. This CDR3 has 13 residues. The DNA of the CDR3 is TGTGCCTGGAGCCCCCGGAAGAACACTGAAGCTTTCTTT. Protein product: CAWSPRKNTEAFF.

The rearrangement uses TRBV15 and TRBJ2-1; 8 nucleotides align to TRBD2. The CDR3 is 18 residues long. Per the germline V gene, CDR1 is LNHNV and CDR2 is YYDKDF (reference sequence). Trimming cost V 5 bases and J 3 bases; bases outside gene matches: 15. The CDR3 loop is CATSLGSIAGSLYNEQFF. The CDR3 nucleotides are TGTGCCACCAGCCTCGGATCCATAGCGGGGTCCCTCTACAATGAGCAGTTCTTC.

The gene calls are TRBV19 and TRBJ2-1; 11 bases fit TRBD2. The germline V gene encodes CDR1 LNHDA and CDR2 SQIVND (reference sequence). The CDR3 has 21 amino acids. With V trimmed by 2 bases and J by 2 bases, 17 bases remained unmatched. DNA for the CDR3: TGTGCCAGTAGTATAATTCCCGGGACTAGCGGCCCCAAGACCACCTACAATGAGCAGTTCTTC. It translates to CASSIIPGTSGPKTTYNEQFF.

This clone showed up just a few times. The chain has TRBV28 and TRBJ1-1; 8 bases are shared with TRBD1. CDR1 and CDR2 from the germline V gene are MDHEN and SYDVKM. This CDR3 spans 15 amino acids. Germline trimming cut 4 bases from V and 4 bases from J; bases unmatched to any gene: 8. The CDR3 is CASSYGTGGGTEAFF. The DNA for the CDR3 is TGTGCCAGCAGTTATGGTACAGGGGGTGGCACTGAAGCTTTCTTT.

Of note for this clone: The same CDR3 is also encoded by other DNA sequences in this sample. The V gene is TRBV20-1, the J gene TRBJ1-5; D not certain. Germline V gives CDR1 DFQATT, CDR2 SNEGSKA (reference sequence). The CDR3 extends over 12 amino acids. With 3 bases removed from V and 0 bases from J, the gap between germline ends came to 3 bases. DNA for the CDR3: TGCAGTGCTAGTGATAGCAATCAGCCCCAGCATTTT. This gives the protein CSASDSNQPQHF.

CDR3: CASSISPWSSVRQPQHF. DNA of the CDR3: TGTGCCAGTAGTATCTCCCCGTGGAGTTCGGTAAGGCAGCCCCAGCATTTT. J is TRBJ1-5 and V is TRBV19; no clear D. V gave up 3 bases and J gave up 7 bases, with 22 bases separating them. The CDR3 spans 17 residues. CDR1 and CDR2 from the germline V gene are LNHDA and SQIVND (reference sequence).

This clone is a singleton in its sample. The J gene is TRBJ2-1, the V gene TRBV19; TRBD2 matches 7 bases. The germline CDR1 and CDR2 sequences are LNHDA and SQIVND (reference sequence). The CDR3 length is 16 residues. V shed 3 bases and J 7 bases; nucleotides not matched to a gene: 12. In DNA, the CDR3 is TGTGCCAGTAGTATTCCCTCGGGGGGACTTGAAAATGAGCAGTTCTTC. It codes for CASSIPSGGLENEQFF. The variable domain in full, completed from reference TRBV19 and TRBJ2-1, reads DGGITQSPKYLFRKEGQNVTLSCEQNLNHDAMYWYRQDPGQGLRLIYYSQIVNDFQKGDIAEGYSVSREKKESFPLTVTSAQKNPTAFYLCASSIPSGGLENEQFFGPGTRLTVL.